This T cell receptor beta chain came from a study of CD8+CD57+ T cells in acquired aplastic anemia. V was shortened by 3 bases and J by 3 bases, with 12 bases between the two germline ends. The CDR3 contains 14 residues. CDR1 and CDR2 (germline): LNHDA, SQIVND (reference sequence). Patients selected for sequencing had displayed CD8+CD57+ cell expansion by flow cytometry. The study profiled TCR beta VDJ and CDR3 using genomic DNA as template. TCRdb re-derived calls from the reads in MiXCR, one entry per CDR3 protein. The sample carries under 150,000 distinct CDR3 sequences, less than 50% recorded once.

This sequence joins TRBV19 and TRBJ2-7; D is possibly TRBD2 (7 bases). This receptor was taken from a human donor with aplastic anemia. The sequenced sample was sorted CD4+, CD8+, or CD8+CD57+ T cells (not recorded which) from PBMCs. CDR3: CASSIGGLDYEQYF. For the CDR3, the DNA is TGTGCCAGTAGTATCGGGGGGCTGGACTACGAGCAGTACTTC.